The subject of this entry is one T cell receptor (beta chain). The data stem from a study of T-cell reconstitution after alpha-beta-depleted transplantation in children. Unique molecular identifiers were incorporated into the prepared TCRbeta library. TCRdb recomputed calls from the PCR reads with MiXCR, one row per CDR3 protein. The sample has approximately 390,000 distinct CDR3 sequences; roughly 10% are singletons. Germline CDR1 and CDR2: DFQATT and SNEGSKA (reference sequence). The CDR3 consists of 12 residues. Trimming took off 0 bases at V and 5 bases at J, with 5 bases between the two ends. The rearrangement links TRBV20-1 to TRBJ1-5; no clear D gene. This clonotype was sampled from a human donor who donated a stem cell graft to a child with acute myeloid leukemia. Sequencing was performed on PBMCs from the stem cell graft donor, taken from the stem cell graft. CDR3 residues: CSARDGYQPQHF. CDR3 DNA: TGCAGTGCTAGAGACGGGTATCAGCCCCAGCATTTT.